These 18 T cell receptor beta chains share one sample of origin, sequenced in a study of T cells in Graves' hyperthyroidism and ophthalmopathy. It was RNA transcripts that yielded the amplified TCR beta CDR3 regions. In the first-round RT-PCR of the TCR CDR3, the HTBI primer set was used. TCRdb itself ran the multiplex PCR reads through MiXCR, one entry per CDR3 protein. The data show hundreds of thousands of distinct CDR3 sequences, around 16% seen once. Sequenced sample: blood. The receptors were sampled from a woman aged 40 to 50 with Graves' ophthalmopathy.

This clonotype showed up many times. The CDR3: CASSLGFSGTAAYEQYF. The CDR3 bases are TGTGCCAGCAGTTTAGGGTTCTCCGGGACAGCCGCCTACGAGCAGTACTTC. The chain combines TRBV12-3 or TRBV12-4 with TRBJ2-7, with 7 bases lining up with TRBD1. The CDR3 runs to 17 residues. The J segment lost 2 bases and the V segment lost 1 base, leaving 11 bases of the junction unmatched.

The V and J genes are TRBV24-1 and TRBJ2-5, with 9 bases aligning to TRBD2. J was trimmed by 3 bases and V by 4 bases; bases with no gene match: 8. Germline CDR1 and CDR2: KGHDR and SFDVKD. CDR3 size: 16 residues. CDR3 DNA: TGTGCCACCAGTGACCTTACACTAGCGGGTGAAGAGACCCAGTACTTC. Protein sequence: CATSDLTLAGEETQYF.

This clonotype came up many times. This sequence joins TRBV28 and TRBJ1-1; D may be TRBD1 (6 bases). V dropped 6 bases and J dropped 1 base, with 12 bases sitting between them. The V gene's germline CDR1 is MDHEN and CDR2 SYDVKM. The CDR3 has 14 amino acids. This chain's CDR3 is CASRDRWANTEAFF. In DNA, the CDR3 is TGTGCCAGCAGAGACAGGTGGGCGAACACTGAAGCTTTCTTT.

This clonotype has ten or more counts. The chain is built from TRBV6-5 and TRBJ2-3; 7 nucleotides line up with TRBD1. The V and J ends lost 2 bases and 6 bases, in that order; junction bases with no gene match: 23. From germline, CDR1 is MNHEY and CDR2 SVGAGI. This CDR3 has 20 residues. CDR3 protein: CASSYLIPTGYTHTPDTQYF. The DNA for the CDR3 is TGTGCCAGCAGTTACCTGATTCCGACAGGGTACACACACACACCGGATACGCAGTATTTT.

This clonotype was found many times. The chain combines TRBV3-1 with TRBJ2-1, with unresolved D. V lost 0 bases and J lost 8, with 14 bases in between. This CDR3 is built from 15 residues. Germline CDR1 reads LGHDT; CDR2 reads YNNKEL (reference sequence). The CDR3 DNA reads as TGTGCCAGCAGCCAAGATACCGTCTTCGTCCATGAGCAGTTCTTC. It encodes CASSQDTVFVHEQFF.

The V call is TRBV6-2 or TRBV6-3, the J call TRBJ2-1, with 9 bases aligning to TRBD2. V trimming: 5 bases; J trimming: 8 bases; junction bases outside the gene matches: 13. This CDR3 contains 16 residues. Germline CDR1 reads MNHEY; CDR2 reads SVGEGT. In DNA, the CDR3 is TGTGCCAGCAGTCCATTTCCAGCGGGGGGTCCCCATGAGCAGTTCTTC. This sequence encodes CASSPFPAGGPHEQFF.

This clonotype was observed many times. The J gene is TRBJ1-1, the V gene TRBV12-3 or TRBV12-4, with 8 bases fitting TRBD1. The CDR3 has 16 amino acids. J gave up 0 bases and V 6 bases, and 9 bases lay outside the gene matches. The CDR3, as DNA: TGTGCCAGCAGCACCGGGACAGGTTGGATGAACACTGAAGCTTTCTTT. This encodes CASSTGTGWMNTEAFF.

This clonotype was seen ten or more times. This chain uses TRBV3-1 with TRBJ1-2; TRBD1 aligns across 10 bases. This CDR3 comprises 14 residues. V shed 4 bases, J shed 4 bases, and the junction held 3 bases outside the gene matches. Germline CDR1 LGHDT, CDR2 YNNKEL (reference sequence). CDR3 region: CASSPTGGRYGYTF. The CDR3 DNA sequence: TGTGCCAGCAGCCCGACAGGGGGCCGCTATGGCTACACCTTC.

The rearrangement links TRBV19 to TRBJ2-1; 12 bases match TRBD2. The V and J ends lost 0 bases and 8 bases, in that order; junction bases with no gene match: 2. The CDR3 loop spans 15 amino acids. Germline CDR1 LNHDA, CDR2 SQIVND (reference sequence). The CDR3 DNA is TGTGCCAGTAGTATAGAGACTAGCGGGGGAGATGAGCAGTTCTTC. This encodes CASSIETSGGDEQFF.

This clonotype showed up many times. The V call is TRBV7-9, the J call TRBJ2-5; 9 bases are a match to TRBD2. This CDR3 region has 14 residues. After removal of 4 bases from V and 5 bases from J, the junction contained 5 bases not matched to a gene. Germline V CDR1 and CDR2: SEHNR, FQNEAQ (reference sequence). This CDR3 is CASSSSGGLETQYF. The CDR3, as DNA: TGTGCCAGCAGCTCCAGCGGGGGGCTGGAGACCCAGTACTTC.

This clonotype came up a few times. The J gene is TRBJ2-2, the V gene TRBV6-1; 13 bases map to TRBD2. Germline CDR1 MNHNS, CDR2 SASEGT. V was pared by 8 bases and J by 4 bases, with 4 bases of the junction left unmatched. This CDR3 is 15 amino acids long. The CDR3 sequence: CASQLAGGRTGELFF. In DNA, the CDR3 is TGTGCCAGCCAACTAGCGGGAGGGCGCACCGGGGAGCTGTTTTTT.

This clonotype was seen at least ten times. The J gene is TRBJ1-5, the V gene TRBV27; no clear D gene. V was clipped by 4 bases and J by 7 bases, with 8 bases between them. The CDR3 runs 12 residues. Germline-derived CDR1 and CDR2 are MNHEY and SMNVEV (reference sequence). The CDR3: CASSSGGQPQHF. CDR3 sequence (DNA): TGTGCCAGCAGTTCCGGCGGACAGCCCCAGCATTTT.

This clonotype came up many times. The V and J genes are TRBV6-1 and TRBJ2-7; D may be TRBD1 or TRBD2 (5 bases each). Germline loops: CDR1 MNHNS, CDR2 SASEGT. V lost 4 bases and J 2 bases, leaving 15 bases between the germline ends. CDR3 length: 15 amino acids. The CDR3 DNA reads as TGTGCCAGCAGTGGAGCTCCCGGGACGGCCTACGAGCAGTACTTC. The encoded protein is CASSGAPGTAYEQYF.

This clonotype has only a few counts. The J gene is TRBJ1-2, the V gene TRBV10-3; the D is unclear. The germline gives CDR1 ENHRY, CDR2 SYGVKD. Trimming cost V 3 bases and J 4 bases, with 6 bases left between them. CDR3 size: 12 residues. CDR3 nucleotides: TGTGCCATCAGTGATACCACCTATGGCTACACCTTC. Protein product: CAISDTTYGYTF.

This clonotype was detected ten times or more. The chain has TRBV20-1 and TRBJ2-3; TRBD2 matches 13 bases. Germline V gives CDR1 DFQATT, CDR2 SNEGSKA (reference sequence). The CDR3 has 17 amino acids. V was clipped by 0 bases and J by 4 bases; unmatched bases: 7. DNA of the CDR3: TGCAGTGCTAGAGATTCCCGGACTAGCGGGAGCGCAGATACGCAGTATTTT. Translation: CSARDSRTSGSADTQYF.

This clonotype appeared many times. J is TRBJ2-7 and V is TRBV28, with D possibly called TRBD1 or TRBD2 (5 bases each). Germline assignment: CDR1 MDHEN and CDR2 SYDVKM. This CDR3 spans 13 amino acids. V was trimmed by 7 bases and J by 0 bases, leaving 10 bases between them. CDR3 DNA: TGTGCCAGCAACCCCGGGGCCTCCTACGAGCAGTACTTC. Amino acid sequence: CASNPGASYEQYF.

This clonotype was seen repeatedly, ten times or more. The J gene is TRBJ2-7, the V gene TRBV11-2; D uncertain. The CDR3 loop spans 13 amino acids. Germline CDR1 reads SGHAT; CDR2 reads FQNNGV. V lost 0 bases to trimming and J lost 6 bases, with 9 bases between them. The CDR3, as DNA: TGTGCCAGCAGCTTAGATTCCCCCATCGAGCAGTACTTC. Translating it yields CASSLDSPIEQYF. Filled out from reference TRBV11-2 and TRBJ2-7, the complete variable domain reads EAGVAQSPRYKIIEKRQSVAFWCNPISGHATLYWYQQILGQGPKLLIQFQNNGVVDDSQLPKDRFSAERLKGVDSTLKIQPAKLEDSAVYLCASSLDSPIEQYFGPGTRLTVT.

This clonotype was seen more than once but under ten times. This rearrangement joins TRBV5-1 to TRBJ2-7; unclear D gene. The CDR3 is 13 residues long. Trimming cost V 0 bases and J 7 bases, with 11 bases left between them. CDR1 SGHRS and CDR2 YFSETQ come from the germline V gene. CDR3 residues: CASSLAFGGEQYF. As DNA, the CDR3 is TGCGCCAGCAGCTTGGCCTTCGGTGGGGAGCAGTACTTC.